The 5 T cell receptor beta chains presented below share a single source sample, sequenced in a study of PD-1 blockade in mismatch repair-deficient tumors. Assay: immunoSEQ multiplex PCR; the TCRdb copy retains only in-frame clones and omits some. The table records tens of thousands of clones, 85% of them present only once. The sample in question was peripheral blood, obtained approximately 1.5 years after starting pembrolizumab. The receptors shown here come from an adult with mismatch repair-deficient cancer.

This clone has only a few counts. This rearrangement joins TRBV11-3 to TRBJ2-5; 9 nucleotides line up with TRBD1. The J segment lost 4 bases and the V segment lost 5 bases, leaving 8 bases of the junction unmatched. The V gene's germline CDR1 is SGHNT and CDR2 YENEEA. This CDR3 spans 15 amino acids. CDR3 sequence: CASSQYRDRAETQYF. The CDR3 DNA is TGTGCCAGCAGCCAGTACCGGGACAGGGCAGAGACCCAGTACTTC. Combining the CDR3 with reference TRBV11-3 and TRBJ2-5 gives the whole variable domain EAGVVQSPRYKIIEKKQPVAFWCNPISGHNTLYWYLQNLGQGPELLIRYENEEAVDDSQLPKDRFSAERLKGVDSTLKIQPAELGDSAVYLCASSQYRDRAETQYFGPGTRLLVL.

V gene TRBV11-2 combines with J gene TRBJ2-3; D is undetermined. V lost 6 bases, J lost 1 base, and 8 bases lay in between. This CDR3 region has 13 residues. Per germline, CDR1 SGHAT and CDR2 FQNNGV. The DNA of the CDR3 is TGTGCCAGCAGTAAAGACCGCACAGATACGCAGTATTTT. Translating gives CASSKDRTDTQYF.

The chain uses TRBV7-6 and TRBJ2-7; 8 positions match TRBD2. The V and J ends lost 5 bases and 4 bases, in that order; junction bases with no gene match: 7. The CDR3 extends over 14 amino acids. Germline V gives CDR1 SGHVS, CDR2 FNYEAQ. CDR3 loop: CASSPASGPYEQYF. CDR3 sequence (DNA): TGTGCCAGCAGCCCGGCTAGCGGGCCATACGAGCAGTACTTC.

This chain links TRBV9 with TRBJ2-1; 7 nucleotides align to TRBD2. The ends lost 4 bases at V and 6 bases at J; junction bases unmatched: 22. The CDR3 consists of 19 residues. Germline-derived CDR1 and CDR2 are SGDLS and YYNGEE. CDR3 coding DNA: TGTGCCAGCAGCACCCAAGCATCGTGGCGGGAGTCTTACGGCAATGAGCAGTTCTTC. Its translation: CASSTQASWRESYGNEQFF.

V is TRBV23-1 and J is TRBJ1-2; 8 nucleotides agree with TRBD1. TRBV23-1 belongs to the ORF category, with a function that is uncertain. The CDR3 is made up of 16 amino acids. The V segment lost 2 bases and the J segment 4 bases; nucleotides outside the gene matches: 9. This CDR3 is CASSQPTGQGIYGYTF. In DNA form, the CDR3 reads TGCGCCAGCAGTCAACCGACCGGACAGGGCATCTATGGCTACACCTTC.